This TCR beta chain appears in the sequencing data of a study of control samples from healthy donors and cancer patients. TCRdb keeps only in-frame clones here, not all; method: immunoSEQ multiplex PCR. In the table there are some 100,000 clones, just under 95% of which are singletons. V was trimmed by 10 bases and J by 0 bases, leaving 18 bases between them. The CDR3 has 15 residues. Germline values: CDR1 LNHDA, CDR2 SQIVND (reference sequence). The receptor comes from a human donor in good health. The donor label of this sample is uncertain. V gene TRBV19 combines with J gene TRBJ1-2, with a tentative D call TRBD1 (6 bases). The sequenced sample was blood. The CDR3 nucleotides read TGTGCCATCCCCCTGGGGGCAGGACCTAACTATGGCTACACCTTC. It yields the protein CAIPLGAGPNYGYTF.